The rows below give T cell receptor beta chains drawn from one sample of a study of breast tumors, draining lymph nodes, adjacent tissues. Each CDR3 protein is one row after TCRdb ran MiXCR on the multiplex PCR reads. The sample yields approximately 150,000 distinct CDR3 sequences, roughly a third seen once. Material for sequencing was axillary lymph node tissue. Every receptor here comes from a female donor with breast cancer. Some clones in this sample may be carry-over from other donors' samples. CDR3s include the opening cysteine and the closing phenylalanine or tryptophan. D genes are given only for firm matches. Clone size is shown for a subset of rows, as once, few, many or a class of expanded clone.

J,D,V,size,DNA,CDR3
TRBJ1-2,.,TRBV4-1,once,TGCGCCAGCAGCCAAAGGGAGGGGCGGGATGGCTACACCTTC,CASSQREGRDGYTF
TRBJ1-2,.,TRBV19,many,TGTGCCAGTAGTATAGCAGGGGCTGGCTACACCTTC,CASSIAGAGYTF
TRBJ2-3,.,TRBV12-5,many,TGTGCTAGTGGTTGGGATTCTGGGGGAGGACCCCGTCCCACGCAGTATTTT,CASGWDSGGGPRPTQYF
TRBJ1-3,.,TRBV15,many,TGTGCCACCAGCAGAGATCGAGGGACTGGAAACACCATATATTTT,CATSRDRGTGNTIYF
TRBJ2-2,.,TRBV4-3,many,TGCGCCAGCAGCCGACAGGTCCCCGGGGAGCTGTTTTTT,CASSRQVPGELFF
TRBJ1-3,.,TRBV4-2,.,TGTGCCAGCAGCCCGTCAGGACCGGGACACCTGAACACCACATATTTT,CASSPSGPGHLNTTYF
TRBJ1-2,.,TRBV20-1,many,TGCAGTGCTAGAAGTACGGACCCACGGAATGGCTACACCTTC,CSARSTDPRNGYTF
TRBJ2-5,.,TRBV5-1,many,TGCGCCAGCAGCCTCCAGGGAAGGGGAGAGACCCAGTACTTC,CASSLQGRGETQYF
TRBJ2-5,.,TRBV5-1,many,TGCGCCAGCAGCTTGGGGACAGCTCGAGTGACCCAGTACTTC,CASSLGTARVTQYF
TRBJ1-5,.,TRBV19,many,TGTGCCAGTAGTGGGGGGGATGGCTTAAGCAATCAGCCCCAGCATTTT,CASSGGDGLSNQPQHF
TRBJ1-6,.,TRBV12-3/TRBV12-4,many,TGTGCCAGCAGTTTTTATTTTGGGCAGAGGGCTTCACCCCTCCACTTT,CASSFYFGQRASPLHF
TRBJ2-5,TRBD2,TRBV19,.,TGTGCCAGTAGTCGACCGAGACTAGCGTCCAGGACCCAGTACTTC,CASSRPRLASRTQYF
TRBJ2-5,.,TRBV2,.,TGTGCCAGCAGGCCAAACCCCTCGGGGCAGGGGAGTTTCGAGACCCAGTACTTC,CASRPNPSGQGSFETQYF
TRBJ1-2,.,TRBV7-2,many,TGTGCCAGCAGCTTAGACGGTATAAACTATGGCTACACCTTC,CASSLDGINYGYTF
TRBJ2-5,.,TRBV19,many,TGTGCCAGTAGTAAGGGGGGGGGCGGGCAAGAGACCCAGTACTTC,CASSKGGGGQETQYF
TRBJ1-6,TRBD1,TRBV27,many,TGTGCCAGCAGTCAACAGGGGGCACGGTCCTCCTATAATTCACCCCTCCACTTT,CASSQQGARSSYNSPLHF
TRBJ2-4,TRBD1,TRBV18,.,TGTGCCAGCTCACCACACAACAGGGGAGCCAAAAACATTCAGTACTTC,CASSPHNRGAKNIQYF
TRBJ2-3,TRBD2,TRBV29-1,many,TGCAGCGTTGGCCCGTCGAGGGAGGGACCAGATACGCAGTATTTT,CSVGPSREGPDTQYF
TRBJ2-5,TRBD2,TRBV19,.,TGTGCCAGTAGGGACCCCGGGAGGGACCTCCAAGAGACCCAGTACTTC,CASRDPGRDLQETQYF
TRBJ2-2,TRBD2,TRBV27,many,TGTGCCAGCCTTGGGAGACTAGCGGGAGTACGATCCGGGGAGCTGTTTTTT,CASLGRLAGVRSGELFF
TRBJ2-2,.,TRBV25-1,few,TGTGCCAGCAGTGAATTCGAGCAGGGCTGTGCGAACACCGGGGAGCTGTTTTTT,CASSEFEQGCANTGELFF
TRBJ2-7,.,TRBV29-1,.,TGCAGCGTTGGAAGCAGGGGCCACAAGCAGTACTTC,CSVGSRGHKQYF